This TCR beta chain originates from a study of cytomegalovirus exposure and HLA in healthy donors. Study details: Drawn from HLA-typed donors, about 82 million unique TCRs were held in an early data release.

This CDR3 spans 12 amino acids. CDR1 SGHDN and CDR2 FVKESK come from the germline V gene. The germline V and J ends were trimmed by 4 bases and 5 bases, with 5 bases remaining between them. The PCR had 60 Vbeta and 13 Jbeta primers. Measured with immunoSEQ multiplex PCR; TCRdb has only the in-frame clones, and not every one. This sample's clone table lists some 200,000 clones. Study outcomes and limitations: As a later analysis showed, several of the most significant clusters appeared to be linked to common viral pathogens. Most TCR sequences were uncommon, yet certain public TCRs appeared in many donors.

Note on this clone: Its target is unknown.

This receptor was obtained from a girl aged 2 to 9 in good health and CMV-seropositive. This chain joins TRBV14 and TRBJ1-4; D not resolved. The sequenced material came from PBMCs. DNA for the CDR3: TGTGCCAGCAGCCCCTTAAATGAAAAACTGTTTTTT. Translating gives CASSPLNEKLFF.